The 3 T cell receptor beta chains reported below all come from one sample, sequenced in a study of T cells expressing NK-cell markers (TCRdb year 2020). Library preparation employed 5' RACE. This sample was sequenced with an Illumina HiSeq 2000. TCRdb reprocessed the reads and provides one entry for every CDR3 protein sequence; no DNA is given. The table for this sample shows some 460,000 distinct CDR3 sequences. The ten largest clones represent more than 1.4% of the sample. Sequencing was performed on blood T cells: a sorted CD56 or NKG2C T cell subset, CD4+ or CD8+ T cells, or bulk PBMC T cells (not recorded which). Every receptor here comes from a woman aged 50 to 60 in good health. Donor details come from another sample of the same person, matched by shared clones.

This chain's CDR3 is CASSFSWVGLAGERDTQYF. The V gene is TRBV12-3 or TRBV12-4, the J gene TRBJ2-3; TCRdb picks TRBD2, but there is no DNA to check that call. The CDR3 runs 19 residues.

CDR3 loop: CASSSLDREAFF. V gene TRBV7-3 combines with J gene TRBJ1-1; checking the TCRdb D call of TRBD1 is not possible without DNA. CDR3 length: 12 amino acids. Germline CDR1 and CDR2: SGHTA and FQGTGA.

The rearrangement uses TRBV6-5 and TRBJ2-1; with no DNA, the TCRdb D assignment of TRBD1 cannot be verified. CDR3 size: 16 residues. CDR1 and CDR2 from the germline V gene are MNHEY and SVGAGI. The CDR3 is CASSYSTGSGWYEQFF.